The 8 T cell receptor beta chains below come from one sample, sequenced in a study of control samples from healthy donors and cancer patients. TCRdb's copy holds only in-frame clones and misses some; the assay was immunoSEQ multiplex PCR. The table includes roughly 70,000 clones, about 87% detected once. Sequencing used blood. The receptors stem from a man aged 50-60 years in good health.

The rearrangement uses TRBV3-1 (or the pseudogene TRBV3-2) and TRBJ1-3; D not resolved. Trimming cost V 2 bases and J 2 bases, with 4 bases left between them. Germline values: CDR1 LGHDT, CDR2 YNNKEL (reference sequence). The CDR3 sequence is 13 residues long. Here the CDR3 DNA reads TGTGCCAGCAGCCAACCAACTGGAAACACCATATATTTT. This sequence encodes CASSQPTGNTIYF.

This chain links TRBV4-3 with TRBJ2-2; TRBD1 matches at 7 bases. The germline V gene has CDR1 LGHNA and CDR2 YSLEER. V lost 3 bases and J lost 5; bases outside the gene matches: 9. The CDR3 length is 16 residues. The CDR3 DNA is TGCGCCAGCAGCCAGGGGGCGACAGGGTGGACCGGGGAGCTGTTTTTT. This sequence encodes CASSQGATGWTGELFF.

The CDR3 DNA reads as TGTGCCAGCAGTGAATATAAGGGGGACTTAGATCAGCCCCAGCATTTT. Its protein is CASSEYKGDLDQPQHF. The chain joins TRBV25-1 to TRBJ1-5, with D possibly being TRBD1 (6 bases). V lost 0 bases to trimming and J lost 5 bases, with 14 bases between them. CDR1 is MGHDK and CDR2 is SYGVNS in the germline V gene. The CDR3 is made up of 16 amino acids.

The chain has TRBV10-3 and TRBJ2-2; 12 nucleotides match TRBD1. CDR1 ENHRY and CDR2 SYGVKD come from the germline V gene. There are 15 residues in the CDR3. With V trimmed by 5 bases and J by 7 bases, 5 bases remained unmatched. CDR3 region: CAISPGQGAGGELFF. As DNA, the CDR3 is TGTGCCATCAGTCCGGGACAGGGGGCAGGCGGGGAGCTGTTTTTT.

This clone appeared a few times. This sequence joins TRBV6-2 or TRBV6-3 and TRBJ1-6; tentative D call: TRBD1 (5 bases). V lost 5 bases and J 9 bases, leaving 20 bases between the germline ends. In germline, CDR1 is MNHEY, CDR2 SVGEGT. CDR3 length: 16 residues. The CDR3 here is CASSTVQVLRGSPLHF. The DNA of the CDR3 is TGTGCCAGCAGTACCGTACAGGTGTTAAGAGGTTCACCCCTCCACTTT.

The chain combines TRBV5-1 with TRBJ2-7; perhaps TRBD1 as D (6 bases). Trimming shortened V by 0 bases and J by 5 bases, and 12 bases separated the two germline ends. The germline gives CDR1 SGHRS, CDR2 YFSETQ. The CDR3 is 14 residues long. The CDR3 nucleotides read TGCGCCAGCAGCTTGGAACAGGGTGTCGACGAGCAGTACTTC. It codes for CASSLEQGVDEQYF.

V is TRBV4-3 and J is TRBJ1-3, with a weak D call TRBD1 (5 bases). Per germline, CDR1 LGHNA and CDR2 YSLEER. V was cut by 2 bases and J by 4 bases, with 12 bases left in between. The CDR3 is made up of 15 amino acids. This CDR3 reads CASSQIHGTGNTIYF. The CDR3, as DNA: TGCGCCAGCAGCCAAATTCACGGGACGGGAAACACCATATATTTT.

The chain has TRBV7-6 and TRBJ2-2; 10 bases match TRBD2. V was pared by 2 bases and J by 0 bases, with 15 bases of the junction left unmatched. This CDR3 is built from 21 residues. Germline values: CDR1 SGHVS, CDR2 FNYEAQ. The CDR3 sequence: CASSLTPATSGWAANTGELFF. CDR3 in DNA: TGTGCCAGCAGCTTAACCCCCGCGACTAGCGGGTGGGCCGCGAACACCGGGGAGCTGTTTTTT. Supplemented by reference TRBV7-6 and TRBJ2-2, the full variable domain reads GAGVSQSPRYKVTKRGQDVALRCDPISGHVSLYWYRQALGQGPEFLTYFNYEAQQDKSGLPNDRFSAERPEGSISTLTIQRTEQRDSAMYRCASSLTPATSGWAANTGELFFGEGSRLTVL.